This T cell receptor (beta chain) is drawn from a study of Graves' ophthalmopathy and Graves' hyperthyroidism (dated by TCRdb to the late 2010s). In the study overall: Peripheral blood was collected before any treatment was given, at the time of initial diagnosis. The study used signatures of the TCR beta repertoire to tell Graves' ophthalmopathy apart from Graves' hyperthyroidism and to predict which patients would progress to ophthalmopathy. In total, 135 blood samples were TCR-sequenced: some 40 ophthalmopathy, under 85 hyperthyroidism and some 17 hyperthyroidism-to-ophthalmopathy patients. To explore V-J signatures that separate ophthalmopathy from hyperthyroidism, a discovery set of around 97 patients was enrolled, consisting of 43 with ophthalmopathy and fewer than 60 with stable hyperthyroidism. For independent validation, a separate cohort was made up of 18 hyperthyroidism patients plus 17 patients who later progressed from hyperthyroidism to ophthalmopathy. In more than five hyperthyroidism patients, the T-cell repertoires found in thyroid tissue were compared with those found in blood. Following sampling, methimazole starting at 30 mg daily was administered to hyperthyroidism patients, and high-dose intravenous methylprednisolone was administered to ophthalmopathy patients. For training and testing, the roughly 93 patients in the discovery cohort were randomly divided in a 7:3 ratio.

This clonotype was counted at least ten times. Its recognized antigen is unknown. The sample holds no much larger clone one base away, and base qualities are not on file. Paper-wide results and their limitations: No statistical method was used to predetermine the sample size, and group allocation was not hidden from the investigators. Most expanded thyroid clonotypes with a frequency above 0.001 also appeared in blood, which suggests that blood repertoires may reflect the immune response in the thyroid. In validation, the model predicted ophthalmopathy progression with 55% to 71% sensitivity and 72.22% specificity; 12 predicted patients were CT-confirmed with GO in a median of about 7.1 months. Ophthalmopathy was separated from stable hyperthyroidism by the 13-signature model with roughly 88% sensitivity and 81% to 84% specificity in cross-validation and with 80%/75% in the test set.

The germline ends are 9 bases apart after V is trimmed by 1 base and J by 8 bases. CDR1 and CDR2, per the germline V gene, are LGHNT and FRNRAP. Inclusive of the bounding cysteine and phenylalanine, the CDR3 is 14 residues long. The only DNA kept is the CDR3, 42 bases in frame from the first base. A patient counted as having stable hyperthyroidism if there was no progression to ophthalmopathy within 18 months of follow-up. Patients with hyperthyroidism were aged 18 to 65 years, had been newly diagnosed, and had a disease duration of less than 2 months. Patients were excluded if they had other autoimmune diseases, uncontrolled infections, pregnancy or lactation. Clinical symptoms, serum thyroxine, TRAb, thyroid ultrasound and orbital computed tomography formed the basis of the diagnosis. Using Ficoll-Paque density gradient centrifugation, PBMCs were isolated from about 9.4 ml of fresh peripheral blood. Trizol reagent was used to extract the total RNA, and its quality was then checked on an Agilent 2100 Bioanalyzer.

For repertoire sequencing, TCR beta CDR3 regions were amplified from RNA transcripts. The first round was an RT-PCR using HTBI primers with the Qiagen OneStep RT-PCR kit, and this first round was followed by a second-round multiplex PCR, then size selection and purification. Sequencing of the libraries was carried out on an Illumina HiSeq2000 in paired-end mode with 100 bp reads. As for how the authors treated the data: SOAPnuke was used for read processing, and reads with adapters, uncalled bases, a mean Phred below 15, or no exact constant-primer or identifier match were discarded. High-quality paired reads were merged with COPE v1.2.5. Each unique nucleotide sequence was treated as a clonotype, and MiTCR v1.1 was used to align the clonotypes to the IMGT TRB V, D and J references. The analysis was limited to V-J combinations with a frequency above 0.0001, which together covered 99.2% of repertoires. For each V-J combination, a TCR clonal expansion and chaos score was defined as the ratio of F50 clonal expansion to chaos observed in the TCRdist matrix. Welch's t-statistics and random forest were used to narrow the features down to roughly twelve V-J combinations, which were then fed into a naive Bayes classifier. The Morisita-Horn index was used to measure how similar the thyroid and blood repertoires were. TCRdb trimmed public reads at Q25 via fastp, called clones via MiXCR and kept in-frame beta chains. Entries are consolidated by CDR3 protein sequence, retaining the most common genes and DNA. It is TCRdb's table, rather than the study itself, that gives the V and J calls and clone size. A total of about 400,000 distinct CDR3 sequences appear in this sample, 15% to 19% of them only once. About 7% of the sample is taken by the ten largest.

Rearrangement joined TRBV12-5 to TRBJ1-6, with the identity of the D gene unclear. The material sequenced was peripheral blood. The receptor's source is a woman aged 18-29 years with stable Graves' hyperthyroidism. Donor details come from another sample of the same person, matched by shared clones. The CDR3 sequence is CASGLGRVHSPLHF. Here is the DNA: TGTGCTAGTGGTTTGGGTAGGGTTCATTCACCCCTCCACTTT. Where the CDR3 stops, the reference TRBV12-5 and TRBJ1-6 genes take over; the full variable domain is DARVTQTPRHKVTEMGQEVTMRCQPILGHNTVFWYRQTMMQGLELLAYFRNRAPLDDSGMPKDRFSAEMPDATLATLKIQPSEPRDSAVYFCASGLGRVHSPLHFGNGTRLTVT.